Included here is one T cell receptor beta chain sequence, with context. The antigen is undetermined. This sample is part of a study of cytomegalovirus exposure and HLA in healthy donors. Study context: According to later analysis, the same platform produced the roughly 130 validation and several hundred first-cohort repertoires. Study-level results: Reportedly, cytomegalovirus status was diagnosed with high sensitivity and specificity. The tendency of first-cohort TCR clusters to co-occur in the 120 validation repertoires was the finding of a later analysis. In vitro checks showed that three CMV-associated chains really do target CMV antigens.

The table came from immunoSEQ multiplex PCR; TCRdb's copy has only in-frame clones and leaves some out. This table has 50,000 to 65,000 clones, about 91% appearing once. The CDR3 is 13 amino acids. V dropped 7 bases and J dropped 2 bases, with 10 bases sitting between them. Looked up from germline, CDR1 is SGHTA and CDR2 is FQGTGA. The receptor was derived from a woman under 30 in good health and CMV-seronegative. Sequencing input: PBMCs. This chain links TRBV7-3 with TRBJ2-3; the D is unclear. For the CDR3, the DNA is TGTGCCAGCACTAGTCAGAACACAGATACGCAGTATTTT. This sequence encodes CASTSQNTDTQYF.